This TCR beta chain was retrieved from a study of cytomegalovirus exposure and HLA in healthy donors. Germline V gene lookup returns CDR1 SEHNR and CDR2 FQNEAQ (reference sequence). The CDR3 length is 17 residues. The PCR contained 60 Vbeta and 13 Jbeta primers. TCRdb's copy holds only in-frame clones and misses some; the assay was immunoSEQ multiplex PCR. The data hold 200,000 to 250,000 clones, with approximately 70% observed a single time. Study findings and constraints: The study labeled approximately 150 TCR beta chains cytomegalovirus-associated.

Notes on this clone: As yet, its antigen is unknown. One end of the junction is discordant with germline, which a read error may explain.

The sequenced sample was PBMCs. This receptor was taken from a man in his forties in good health and CMV-seropositive. J is TRBJ2-1 and V is TRBV7-9, with TRBD1 identical over 8 bases. The CDR3 bases are TGTTCCAGCAGCTCCAGACCGGACAGGGCCCTACACAATGAGCAGTTCTTC. Encoded protein: CSSSSRPDRALHNEQFF.